What follows is one TCR beta chain and its context. Assay: immunoSEQ multiplex PCR; the TCRdb copy retains only in-frame clones and omits some. The sample carries over 65,000 clones, around 90% recorded once. Deletions cut 4 bases from V and 7 bases from J, with 15 bases between. Germline-derived CDR1 and CDR2 are SGHRS and YFSETQ. The CDR3 runs 14 residues. The source of the sample is a study of OX40 agonist ivuxolimab in advanced cancers. Overall study context: The study enrolled dose-escalation patients with hepatocellular carcinoma, melanoma, renal cell or head and neck cancer.

The sequence derives from an adult with an advanced solid tumor such as melanoma, head and neck, liver or kidney cancer. The V call is TRBV5-1, the J call TRBJ2-4; D may be TRBD1 or TRBD2 (5 bases each). This sample comprised CD4+ or CD8+ T cells sorted from blood, obtained in a trial of the OX40 agonist ivuxolimab. CDR3 protein: CASSRDAGMNIQYF. The CDR3, as DNA: TGCGCCAGCAGCAGGGACGCCGGGATGAACATTCAGTACTTC.